Only a few counts were recorded for the clone carrying this TCR beta chain. Its antigen is unknown. TCRdb re-called the 5' RACE reads through MiXCR, storing one row per CDR3 protein. The sample has about 120,000 distinct CDR3 sequences, roughly 8.2% seen once. V dropped 3 bases and J dropped 5; count of bases not matched to a gene: 10. The CDR3 has 18 amino acids. In germline, CDR1 is KGHDR, CDR2 SFDVKD. The sample originates from a study of T cells after yellow fever vaccination. Points from the study as a whole: Boosting was followed by the reappearance of most primary-vaccination clones (approximately 95% CD4, around 91% CD8). By day 5 rather than day 15, the secondary response had peaked, though it was weaker.

The sample consisted of CD8+ T cells sorted from PBMCs, taken on the day of the yellow fever booster vaccination. The rearrangement uses TRBV24-1 and TRBJ2-1; 12 nucleotides match TRBD2. The origin of this receptor is a man between 18 and 29 years old who received the YFV17D yellow fever vaccine. As DNA, the CDR3 is TGTGCCACCAGTGATCCCATGCTAGCGGGGGGGACCAACAATGAGCAGTTCTTC. Amino acids: CATSDPMLAGGTNNEQFF.